These 9 T cell receptor beta chains originate from one sample sequenced in a study of prognosis after radiotherapy for stage I lung cancer. Genomic DNA served as the source from which two-round multiplex PCR generated TCR beta CDR3 amplicons. Primers (each specific to one TRBV or TRBJ gene) were used in first-round PCR. Each CDR3 protein gets one entry after TCRdb re-called the multiplex PCR reads with MiXCR. This sample carries some 35,000 distinct CDR3 sequences, around a third of them seen once, and the ten largest clones take 27%. The sample consisted of PBMCs, taken before or after stereotactic body radiation therapy (not recorded which). The receptors here all came from a donor aged 50 or older with non-small cell lung cancer.

J is TRBJ2-7 and V is TRBV15; D remains ambiguous. CDR3 size: 16 residues. Trimming pared 3 bases from V and 5 bases from J, leaving 20 bases between. CDR1 is LNHNV, CDR2 YYDKDF, per germline (reference sequence). CDR3 DNA sequence: TGTGCCACCAGCAGGGCCCACGCAAGGGCCATAAACGAGCAGTACTTC. Residues: CATSRAHARAINEQYF.

A word on this clonotype: A far larger clone is a single base away, which makes a read error likely. The chain links TRBV6-2 or TRBV6-3 to TRBJ1-5; D is unclear. The CDR3 sequence is 14 residues long. The germline gives CDR1 MNHEY, CDR2 SVGEGT. DNA for the CDR3: TGTGCCAGCAGCCTTGGACGCCGCAATCAGCACCAGCATTTT. This gives the protein CASSLGRRNQHQHF.

This clonotype came up a few times. J is TRBJ1-1 and V is TRBV3-1, with 8 bases that match TRBD1. CDR1 and CDR2 (germline): LGHDT, YNNKEL (reference sequence). Trimming removed 1 base from V and 4 bases from J; junction bases left unmatched: 11. The CDR3 length is 17 residues. The CDR3 region is CASSQGGARQGITEAFF. The CDR3 DNA reads TGTGCCAGCAGCCAAGGGGGGGCGAGACAGGGGATCACTGAAGCTTTCTTT.

Many counts were recorded for this clonotype. The chain employs TRBV30 and TRBJ1-1, with D unclear. The CDR3 has 15 amino acids. Germline V gene lookup returns CDR1 GTSNPN and CDR2 SVGIG (reference sequence). With 5 bases removed from V and 1 base from J, the gap between germline ends came to 17 bases. The CDR3 nucleotides read TGTGCCTGGGATTCCAGTCGCCGGGGGAACACTGAAGCTTTCTTT. Translated: CAWDSSRRGNTEAFF.

The sample holds many counts of this clonotype. J is TRBJ2-6 and V is TRBV7-9; 7 bases align to TRBD1. Germline assignment: CDR1 SEHNR and CDR2 FQNEAQ (reference sequence). The CDR3 sequence is 17 residues long. V dropped 3 bases and J dropped 2; count of bases not matched to a gene: 7. The CDR3 DNA follows: TGTGCCAGCAGCTTCGTTACGCAGGGGGCTGGGGCCAACGTCCTGACTTTC. Amino acids: CASSFVTQGAGANVLTF.

This clonotype came up many times. The chain uses TRBV18 and TRBJ1-2; D remains ambiguous. Looked up from germline, CDR1 is KGHSH and CDR2 is LQKENI. CDR3 length equals 13 residues. V dropped 1 base and J dropped 6 bases, with 9 bases sitting between them. The CDR3 loop reads CASSPQTDDGYTF. As DNA, the CDR3 is TGTGCCAGCTCACCACAGACTGATGATGGCTACACCTTC. The whole variable domain, remainder taken from reference TRBV18 and TRBJ1-2, is NAGVMQNPRHLVRRRGQEARLRCSPMKGHSHVYWYRQLPEEGLKFMVYLQKENIIDESGMPKERFSAEFPKEGPSILRIQQVVRGDSAAYFCASSPQTDDGYTFGSGTRLTVV.

This clonotype has ten or more counts. V gene TRBV27 combines with J gene TRBJ1-5; D might be TRBD1 (5 bases). The V end was cut by 6 bases, the J end by 0 bases, with 12 bases between. The CDR3 is made up of 15 amino acids. From germline, CDR1 is MNHEY and CDR2 SMNVEV (reference sequence). The CDR3 loop reads CASRQTAYSNQPQHF. DNA of the CDR3: TGTGCCAGCAGGCAGACAGCTTATAGCAATCAGCCCCAGCATTTT.

This clonotype was seen many times. The CDR3 region has the DNA TGTGCCAGCTCACCAGGTGGGCGCCTACTGTACGAGCAGTACTTC. Amino acids: CASSPGGRLLYEQYF. V usage is TRBV18 and J usage is TRBJ2-7; D not resolved. The germline V and J ends were trimmed by 2 bases and 4 bases, with 15 bases remaining between them. Per the germline V gene, CDR1 is KGHSH and CDR2 is LQKENI. The CDR3 is 15 amino acids.

In its sample, this clonotype was seen many times. The chain employs TRBV9 and TRBJ2-7; 10 positions match TRBD2. CDR3 length: 14 amino acids. Per germline, CDR1 SGDLS and CDR2 YYNGEE. V was pared by 0 bases and J by 4 bases, with 1 base of the junction left unmatched. The CDR3 nucleotides read TGTGCCAGCAGCGTAGGGACTAGCGGTTACGAGCAGTACTTC. Amino acid sequence: CASSVGTSGYEQYF.